The 4 T cell receptor beta chains in this list originate from one sample, sequenced in a study of human T cells and chemical hapten exposure. TCRdb itself ran the RACE reads through MiXCR, one entry per CDR3 protein. The sample has a few hundred thousand distinct CDR3 sequences; around 9.3% are singletons. Time point denoted: pre-sensitization, week 0. Specified treatment: therapeutic diphenylcyclopropenone sensitization with weekly scalp DPC. The sample in question was whole blood, obtained in connection with sensitization to the hapten diphenylcyclopropenone (DPC). These receptors were collected from a woman aged 35 to 49 with alopecia areata. Some clones in this sample may be carry-over from other donors' samples.

This clonotype was observed at least ten times. V usage is TRBV6-1 and J usage is TRBJ1-1; D is undetermined. Looked up from germline, CDR1 is MNHNS and CDR2 is SASEGT. The CDR3 totals 13 residues. The ends were cut back, 4 bases at V and 2 bases at J, with 8 bases in the middle. The CDR3 region is CASSGTVNTEAFF. For the CDR3, the DNA is TGTGCCAGCAGTGGAACAGTAAACACTGAAGCTTTCTTT.

This clonotype occurred a few times. The rearrangement joins TRBV5-1 to TRBJ2-3; D remains ambiguous. The V and J ends lost 0 bases and 7 bases respectively, with 6 bases between them. Per the germline V gene, CDR1 is SGHRS and CDR2 is YFSETQ. CDR3 length: 12 residues. CDR3 amino acids: CASSLEIHTQYF. The CDR3 DNA is TGCGCCAGCAGCTTGGAGATCCATACGCAGTATTTT.

This clonotype was detected a few times. The rearrangement links TRBV11-3 to TRBJ2-5; 7 nucleotides align to TRBD2. The ends lost 5 bases at V and 5 bases at J; junction bases unmatched: 14. Germline V gives CDR1 SGHNT, CDR2 YENEEA. The CDR3 has 16 residues. CDR3 region: CASSRMSGGNEETQYF. For the CDR3, the DNA is TGTGCCAGCAGCCGTATGTCGGGGGGAAATGAGGAGACCCAGTACTTC. The variable domain in full, with the rest retrieved from reference TRBV11-3 and TRBJ2-5, is EAGVVQSPRYKIIEKKQPVAFWCNPISGHNTLYWYLQNLGQGPELLIRYENEEAVDDSQLPKDRFSAERLKGVDSTLKIQPAELGDSAVYLCASSRMSGGNEETQYFGPGTRLLVL.

This clonotype showed up just a few times. The genes are TRBV11-1 and TRBJ2-5; 12 nucleotides align to TRBD1. The CDR3 has 16 residues. The trim removed 5 bases at V and 5 bases at J, leaving 9 bases unmatched. From germline, CDR1 is SGHAT and CDR2 FQDESV (reference sequence). The CDR3 loop reads CASSPPGQGAMETQYF. In DNA form, the CDR3 reads TGTGCCAGCAGCCCACCGGGACAGGGGGCTATGGAGACCCAGTACTTC.